This T cell receptor (beta chain) was observed in a study of blood T cells in healthy people across ages (dated by TCRdb to the mid-2010s). About the full investigation: Template switching captured roughly one uniquely barcoded TCR beta cDNA molecule per two T cells in model experiments. Using deep sequencing normalized with unique cDNA molecular identifiers, the study measured how TCR beta repertoire diversity changes with age. Four age groups were formed from the donors: young (average approximately 16 years), middle-aged (approximately 39), aged (around 68) and long-lived (around 82). To avoid experimental bias, donors of different ages were distributed randomly across sequencing lanes. For two donors (one aged 18 to 30 and one aged 80 or older), the study analyzed two additional independent replicas of 1 million unique cDNA reads from the same blood draw. General conclusions and limits of the study: Total diversity estimates from one million sequenced T cells were considered lower bounds and underestimates. Because the CMV infection status of the donors was unknown, age-related changes in expanded clonotypes may potentially have been confounded. As age increased, observed TCR beta diversity per million T cells dropped in a roughly linear way, and a significant reduction was already evident by age 40. Bulk unsorted PBMC profiling prevented conclusive comparison of naive and antigen-experienced compartments. Compared with the aged group, the long-lived group had more naive CD4+ T cells, fewer expanded clones and increased TCR diversity, suggesting age selection. A strong correlation was found between observed TCR beta diversity and the percentage of naive T cells measured by flow cytometry.

This clonotype was observed a handful of times. Its antigen is unknown. No much larger clone exists at a distance of one base, and base qualities are not known. The library relied on 5' RACE. Instrument used: Illumina HiSeq 2500. The second PCR ran for about 7 to 11 cycles and used a J-beta primer mix along with a sample-barcoded 5' primer. A unique molecular identifier was introduced onto each TCR beta cDNA molecule by a template-switch 5' adaptor carrying 12 random nucleotides. Each sample yielded at least 2.5 million CDR3-containing paired-end reads. All of the RNA was converted into first-strand cDNA using the Mint cDNA synthesis kit, with a TRBC-specific oligonucleotide serving as the primer. Following uracil-DNA glycosylase treatment, a first 18-cycle PCR with universal primers M1SS and BC2_uni_R was performed on all cDNA. From the authors' description of their analysis: For normalization, 1 million high-quality reads, each with a distinct molecular identifier, were randomly selected from each sample. Reads sharing molecular identifiers were discarded rather than binned into consensus sequences. MiTCR, set to a Q25 quality threshold and the strictest error-elimination algorithm, was used for CDR3 identification, clonotype clustering and error correction. A nonparametric unseen species model with Euler transformation was used to estimate lower-bound total TCR beta diversity. The public reads were reanalyzed by TCRdb: fastp trimming at Q25, MiXCR alignment, in-frame beta chains only. Entries that share a CDR3 protein sequence are merged under the most common genes and DNA. TCRdb's processing, not the authors', yielded these V and J calls. The table for this sample lists 550,000 to 650,000 distinct CDR3 sequences; less than 35% of them were counted only once. The ten largest clones take up approximately 15% of the sample.

Donors were 35 to 40 systemically healthy Caucasian individuals from Russia aged roughly 6 to 95 years. Each donor gave 8.5 to 10 milliliters of peripheral blood, collected into EDTA-treated Vacutainer tubes. Ficoll-Paque density-gradient centrifugation was used to isolate PBMCs, with at least 6 million obtained per sample. Trizol reagent was used to extract total RNA from PBMCs, with at least 5 micrograms per sample. Naive CD45RAhigh/CD27high T cell percentages were measured by flow cytometry on a PBMC aliquot from every donor. The CDR3 sequence holds 14 residues, the cysteine and phenylalanine included. The only DNA kept is the CDR3, 42 bases in frame from the first base. The germline V and J ends show losses of 5 bases and 0 bases respectively, and no gene match explains 4 bases of the junction. In the germline V gene (reference sequence), CDR1 corresponds to GTSNPN and CDR2 to SVGIG.

The TCR was taken from a woman older than 75 in good health. The rearrangement joined TRBV30 to TRBJ2-3; TRBD1 agrees with 8 junctional bases. The sequenced material came from blood. CDR3 reads: CAWWDRTSTDTQYF. The DNA sequence reads TGTGCCTGGTGGGACAGGACTAGCACAGATACGCAGTATTTT.